Below are 12 T cell receptor beta chains sequenced from a single sample in a study of memory CD4+ T cells and cytomegalovirus serostatus. Single viable CD3+CD4+CD8-CD45RO+ cells were sorted as the memory CD4+ T cells. Assay used: immunoSEQ multiplex PCR; TCRdb lists only in-frame clones, some missing. This table holds fewer than 90,000 clones, about 78% found once. Specimen: memory CD4+ T cells from blood. These receptor sequences come from an adult in good health and CMV-seropositive.

As to this clone: Other DNA sequences from this sample encode an identical CDR3 as well. CDR3 sequence (DNA): TGTGCCAGCAGCTTTTCACAGAACACTGAAGCTTTCTTT. Protein product: CASSFSQNTEAFF. The chain uses TRBV5-4 and TRBJ1-1; D unresolved. V lost 2 bases to trimming and J lost 1 base, with 6 bases between them. The CDR3 length is 13 residues. Germline V gene data show CDR1 as SGHNT and CDR2 as YYREEE (reference sequence).

The chain recombines TRBV6-1 with TRBJ2-7; 11 bases fit TRBD1. The CDR3 has 15 amino acids. With V trimmed by 1 base and J by 3 bases, 2 bases remained unmatched. The germline CDR1 and CDR2 sequences are MNHNS and SASEGT. The CDR3, as DNA: TGTGCCAGCAGTGAAGGGACAGGGGGCTTCTACGAGCAGTACTTC. It specifies CASSEGTGGFYEQYF.

V is TRBV14 and J is TRBJ1-2; 7 bases align to TRBD1. This CDR3 region has 14 residues. With V trimmed by 4 bases and J by 3 bases, 5 bases remained unmatched. Germline V CDR1 and CDR2: SGHDN, FVKESK. CDR3 in DNA: TGTGCCAGCAGCCCCCTTGACAGGGACTATGGCTACACCTTC. This translates into CASSPLDRDYGYTF.

CDR3 DNA sequence: TGTGCCAGCACCGTTATTGGGGCTGGGGAGCTGTTTTTT. Protein: CASTVIGAGELFF. This rearrangement joins TRBV2 to TRBJ2-2; D perhaps matches TRBD1 (5 bases). V lost 7 bases and J 8 bases, leaving 14 bases between the germline ends. The CDR3 spans 13 residues. Germline V gene data show CDR1 as SNHLY and CDR2 as FYNNEI.

In its sample, this clone was seen a few times. V and J are TRBV9 and TRBJ1-6, with unresolved D. The CDR3 sequence is 16 residues long. In germline, CDR1 is SGDLS, CDR2 YYNGEE. V was cut by 3 bases and J by 6 bases, with 16 bases left in between. The CDR3 loop is CASSATPRSANSPLHF. The CDR3 nucleotides read TGTGCCAGCAGCGCCACCCCGAGGTCGGCTAATTCACCCCTCCACTTT.

Here the CDR3 reads CASSSEPTDTQYF. The CDR3 DNA follows: TGCGCCAGCAGCAGTGAACCCACAGATACGCAGTATTTT. The rearrangement joins TRBV5-1 to TRBJ2-3; D gene uncertain. This CDR3 has 13 amino acids. The V gene lost 4 bases and the J gene lost 2 bases, with 8 bases spanning the gap. Germline CDR1 and CDR2: SGHRS and YFSETQ. The full variable domain, in which reference TRBV5-1 and TRBJ2-3 provide the parts outside the CDR3, is KAGVTQTPRYLIKTRGQQVTLSCSPISGHRSVSWYQQTPGQGLQFLFEYFSETQRNKGNFPGRFSGRQFSNSRSEMNVSTLELGDSALYLCASSSEPTDTQYFGPGTRLTVL.

The V gene is TRBV10-2, the J gene TRBJ2-3; D uncertain. V dropped 0 bases and J dropped 4 bases, with 11 bases sitting between them. The CDR3 has 15 residues. Germline CDR1 and CDR2: WSHSY and SAAADI. In DNA form, the CDR3 reads TGCGCCAGCAGTGAGTCGATTAGGCGACCAGATACGCAGTATTTT. Translated: CASSESIRRPDTQYF.

The chain has TRBV9 and TRBJ1-1; D remains unclear. The germline V gene has CDR1 SGDLS and CDR2 YYNGEE. This CDR3 has 13 amino acids. The V end lost 0 bases, the J end lost 6 bases, and 9 bases lay between the germline ends. The CDR3 is CASSVGWAAEAFF. The CDR3 DNA is TGTGCCAGCAGCGTAGGGTGGGCGGCTGAAGCTTTCTTT.

V usage is TRBV5-6 and J usage is TRBJ2-3; tentative D call: TRBD1 (5 bases). Germline lookup yields CDR1 SGHDT and CDR2 YYEEEE. This CDR3 region has 11 residues. The V and J ends lost 4 bases and 6 bases respectively, with 6 bases between them. This CDR3 is CASSRQDTQYF. The CDR3 DNA is TGTGCCAGCAGCAGACAGGATACGCAGTATTTT.

This chain joins TRBV5-1 and TRBJ2-3; 9 nucleotides match TRBD2. Germline V gene lookup returns CDR1 SGHRS and CDR2 YFSETQ. Trimming took 7 bases from V and 0 from J; bases not matched to a gene: 6. This CDR3 is 15 amino acids long. CDR3 amino acids: CASGLAGASTDTQYF. CDR3 bases: TGCGCCAGCGGGTTAGCGGGGGCTAGCACAGATACGCAGTATTTT.

Here the CDR3 reads CASGRGTAYEQYF. CDR3 DNA: TGTGCCAGTGGGAGGGGCACAGCCTACGAGCAGTACTTC. The chain joins TRBV2 to TRBJ2-7, with 7 bases identical to TRBD2. The CDR3 has 13 residues. Per the germline V gene, CDR1 is SNHLY and CDR2 is FYNNEI. Trimming removed 9 bases from V and 2 bases from J; junction bases left unmatched: 7. Full variable domain (missing parts from reference TRBV2 and TRBJ2-7): EPEVTQTPSHQVTQMGQEVILRCVPISNHLYFYWYRQILGQKVEFLVSFYNNEISEKSEIFDDQFSVERPDGSNFTLKIRSTKLEDSAMYFCASGRGTAYEQYFGPGTRLTVT.

This clone was observed once. The chain uses TRBV13 and TRBJ2-3; no clear D gene. This CDR3 has 16 amino acids. Per the germline V gene, CDR1 is PRHDT and CDR2 is FYEKMQ (reference sequence). V lost 7 bases, J lost 1 base, and 18 bases lay in between. The CDR3 spells CASTGLKILRTDTQYF. In nucleotides, the CDR3 is TGTGCCAGCACCGGCCTAAAAATTTTGCGCACAGATACGCAGTATTTT.